Only a few counts were recorded for the clone carrying this T cell receptor (beta chain). Germline CDR1 and CDR2: SGHTA and FQGTGA. V gave up 1 base and J gave up 7 bases; unmatched junction bases: 6. The CDR3 is made up of 15 amino acids. Unique molecular identifiers were incorporated into the prepared TCRbeta library. Via MiXCR, TCRdb re-called the PCR reads, giving one row per CDR3 protein. The sample holds 500,000 to 650,000 distinct CDR3 sequences, 13% seen once. This entry is derived from a study of T-cell reconstitution after alpha-beta-depleted transplantation in children. The chain couples TRBV7-3 to TRBJ2-2; 7 bases line up with TRBD1. The starting material was PBMCs, mostly from graft donor cells, obtained 360 days after TCRalphabeta/CD19-depleted stem cell transplant. The clonotype was recovered from a male patient between 10 and 17 years old who had a stem cell transplant for acute myeloid leukemia, so the T cells may come from the graft donor. The CDR3 region has the DNA TGTGCCAGCAGCTTAAAAGGGGGCGGAGTCGGGGAGCTGTTTTTT. This gives the protein CASSLKGGGVGELFF. Full variable domain (outside the CDR3, taken from reference TRBV7-3 and TRBJ2-2): GAGVSQTPSNKVTEKGKYVELRCDPISGHTALYWYRQSLGQGPEFLIYFQGTGAADDSGLPNDRFFAVRPEGSVSTLKIQRTERGDSAVYLCASSLKGGGVGELFFGEGSRLTVL.